The following is a T cell receptor beta chain sequence with its context. This record belongs to a study of blood T cell repertoires in COVID-19. As handled by the study authors: Counts of nucleated cells, estimated from reference gene primer amplification, were obtained. Assay used: immunoSEQ multiplex PCR; TCRdb lists only in-frame clones, some missing. For V, J and clone size, that table is used; D and trimming come from the DNA. Of about 280,000 clones in the sample, approximately 90% were seen once. Cohort assignment relied on participant-reported clinical history. This sequence originates from a man aged 40-50 years who had been exposed to COVID-19. Specimen: PBMCs or T cells enriched from blood (not recorded which).

The CDR3 here is CASSPTLAGGADTQYF. CDR3 nucleotides: TGTGCCAGCAGCCCGACCTTAGCGGGAGGCGCGGATACGCAGTATTTT. The rearrangement uses TRBV5-5 and TRBJ2-3; 10 bases map to TRBD2. Germline V lookup: CDR1 SGHKS, CDR2 YYEKEE (reference sequence). This CDR3 has 16 residues. J was trimmed by 6 bases and V by 4 bases; bases with no gene match: 11.